These T cell receptor beta chains were read from a single sample in a study of radiotherapy plus CTLA-4 blockade in lung cancer. Sequencing used immunoSEQ multiplex PCR; TCRdb keeps in-frame clones, though not all of them. The table includes approximately 100,000 clones, around 85% detected once. The sample consisted of peripheral blood, taken from a patient treated with radiotherapy plus ipilimumab. All receptors come from a human donor with non-small cell lung cancer that progressed on radiotherapy plus ipilimumab. Some clones in this sample may be carry-over from other donors' samples. Each CDR3 is given with its conserved first and last residue. Fields, in order: clone size, V gene, J gene, D gene, CDR3 protein, CDR3 DNA. The D gene is left open where the match is weak. Clone size appears in some rows only: once, few, many, or a class for an expanded clone.

clone_size: .; v_call: TRBV2; j_call: TRBJ2-7; d_call: .; cdr3_aa: CASKLMVNAYEQYF; cdr3_nt: TGTGCCAGCAAGTTGATGGTGAACGCCTACGAGCAGTACTTC
clone_size: .; v_call: TRBV18; j_call: TRBJ2-6; d_call: TRBD1; cdr3_aa: CASSPPGQGLSGANVLTF; cdr3_nt: TGTGCCAGCTCACCACCGGGACAGGGATTGTCTGGGGCCAACGTCCTGACTTTC
clone_size: few; v_call: TRBV7-3; j_call: TRBJ1-2; d_call: TRBD1; cdr3_aa: CASSATGGSYGYTF; cdr3_nt: TGTGCCAGCAGCGCAACAGGGGGCAGCTATGGCTACACCTTC
clone_size: .; v_call: TRBV9; j_call: TRBJ1-6; d_call: .; cdr3_aa: CASSVTQTNSPLHF; cdr3_nt: TGTGCCAGCAGCGTAACACAGACCAATTCACCCCTCCACTTT
clone_size: once; v_call: TRBV7-2; j_call: TRBJ2-7; d_call: .; cdr3_aa: CASSLGRGPYEQYF; cdr3_nt: TGTGCCAGCAGCTTAGGCAGGGGACCCTACGAGCAGTACTTC
clone_size: .; v_call: TRBV5-6; j_call: TRBJ2-7; d_call: .; cdr3_aa: CASAAWGTAYEQYF; cdr3_nt: TGCGCCAGTGCAGCTTGGGGAACGGCCTACGAGCAGTACTTC
clone_size: .; v_call: TRBV7-9; j_call: TRBJ1-1; d_call: TRBD1; cdr3_aa: CASSTGQGYTEAFF; cdr3_nt: TGTGCCAGCAGCACGGGACAGGGGTACACTGAAGCTTTCTTT
clone_size: .; v_call: TRBV11-2; j_call: TRBJ2-7; d_call: .; cdr3_aa: CASSSGGDYEQYF; cdr3_nt: TGTGCCAGCAGCTCGGGCGGGGACTACGAGCAGTACTTC
clone_size: .; v_call: TRBV6-4; j_call: TRBJ1-2; d_call: TRBD1; cdr3_aa: CASSDSSTGTGEGYTF; cdr3_nt: TGTGCCAGCAGTGACTCCTCGACCGGGACAGGGGAGGGCTACACCTTC
clone_size: .; v_call: TRBV27; j_call: TRBJ2-7; d_call: TRBD1; cdr3_aa: CASSPWDRGQNEQYF; cdr3_nt: TGTGCCAGCAGTCCCTGGGACAGGGGGCAGAACGAGCAGTACTTC
clone_size: .; v_call: TRBV28; j_call: TRBJ2-1; d_call: .; cdr3_aa: CASRGSWTHNEQFF; cdr3_nt: TGTGCCAGCAGAGGGAGTTGGACCCACAATGAGCAGTTCTTC
clone_size: .; v_call: TRBV28; j_call: TRBJ1-5; d_call: .; cdr3_aa: CASSLTGWVYQPQHF; cdr3_nt: TGTGCCAGCAGTTTAACGGGCTGGGTTTACCAGCCCCAGCATTTT
clone_size: few; v_call: TRBV5-1; j_call: TRBJ2-1; d_call: TRBD2; cdr3_aa: CASSLAGGGLLNEQFF; cdr3_nt: TGCGCCAGCAGCTTGGCGGGCGGGGGATTGCTCAATGAGCAGTTCTTC
clone_size: few; v_call: TRBV9; j_call: TRBJ1-1; d_call: TRBD1; cdr3_aa: CASSGRDSSIKTAFF; cdr3_nt: TGTGCCAGCAGCGGTCGGGACAGCTCTATAAAAACAGCTTTCTTT
clone_size: .; v_call: TRBV28; j_call: TRBJ2-7; d_call: .; cdr3_aa: CASSFTGSLYEQYF; cdr3_nt: TGTGCCAGCAGTTTCACTGGATCCCTCTACGAGCAGTACTTC
clone_size: .; v_call: TRBV7-9; j_call: TRBJ1-1; d_call: .; cdr3_aa: CASSTTRAFF; cdr3_nt: TGTGCCAGCAGCACTACAAGAGCTTTCTTT
clone_size: .; v_call: TRBV7-9; j_call: TRBJ1-1; d_call: .; cdr3_aa: CASSLSLQAFF; cdr3_nt: TGTGCCAGCAGCTTATCACTCCAAGCTTTCTTT
clone_size: few; v_call: TRBV7-8; j_call: TRBJ1-2; d_call: TRBD1; cdr3_aa: CASSLRTGEYANYGYTF; cdr3_nt: TGTGCCAGCAGCTTACGGACAGGGGAATATGCTAACTATGGCTACACCTTC
clone_size: .; v_call: TRBV28; j_call: TRBJ1-4; d_call: .; cdr3_aa: CASITTGREKLFF; cdr3_nt: TGTGCCAGCATCACAACAGGTCGGGAAAAACTGTTTTTT
clone_size: once; v_call: TRBV5-6; j_call: TRBJ2-5; d_call: .; cdr3_aa: CASSLFRGGQYF; cdr3_nt: TGTGCCAGCAGCTTGTTTAGAGGAGGCCAGTACTTC
clone_size: .; v_call: TRBV7-2; j_call: TRBJ2-7; d_call: TRBD1; cdr3_aa: CASSLAGTGGYYEQYF; cdr3_nt: TGTGCCAGCAGTCTGGCCGGGACAGGGGGGTACTACGAGCAGTACTTC
clone_size: .; v_call: TRBV2; j_call: TRBJ1-2; d_call: .; cdr3_aa: CASSDRDYGYTF; cdr3_nt: TGTGCCAGCAGTGACCGGGACTATGGCTACACCTTC
clone_size: .; v_call: TRBV7-2; j_call: TRBJ2-3; d_call: TRBD2; cdr3_aa: CASSSRLAGGTDTQYF; cdr3_nt: TGTGCCAGCAGCTCTCGGCTAGCGGGGGGAACAGATACGCAGTATTTT
clone_size: .; v_call: TRBV4-3; j_call: TRBJ2-1; d_call: .; cdr3_aa: CASSQRQSSEQFF; cdr3_nt: TGCGCCAGCAGCCAGAGACAGTCGAGTGAGCAGTTCTTC
clone_size: .; v_call: TRBV29-1; j_call: TRBJ2-5; d_call: .; cdr3_aa: CSVAVLGGETQYF; cdr3_nt: TGCAGCGTTGCAGTCCTCGGCGGGGAGACCCAGTACTTC
clone_size: .; v_call: TRBV7-2; j_call: TRBJ1-2; d_call: .; cdr3_aa: CASSLVGQEAGYTF; cdr3_nt: TGTGCCAGCAGCTTAGTAGGGCAGGAGGCTGGCTACACCTTC
clone_size: .; v_call: TRBV29-1; j_call: TRBJ2-7; d_call: .; cdr3_aa: CSFLRDPTSEQYF; cdr3_nt: TGCAGCTTCCTCCGGGACCCAACCTCCGAGCAGTACTTC
clone_size: .; v_call: TRBV6-6; j_call: TRBJ2-2; d_call: .; cdr3_aa: CASSPRGAAYTGELFF; cdr3_nt: TGTGCCAGCAGTCCCCGTGGGGCAGCCTACACCGGGGAGCTGTTTTTT
clone_size: once; v_call: TRBV7-9; j_call: TRBJ1-2; d_call: TRBD1; cdr3_aa: CASSLEFGQAGYGYTF; cdr3_nt: TGTGCCAGCAGCTTAGAATTCGGACAGGCTGGCTATGGCTACACCTTC
clone_size: .; v_call: TRBV27; j_call: TRBJ2-3; d_call: TRBD2; cdr3_aa: CASSLWAAGGTDTQYF; cdr3_nt: TGTGCCAGCTCCCTTTGGGCCGCGGGGGGCACAGATACGCAGTATTTT
clone_size: .; v_call: TRBV6-5; j_call: TRBJ1-4; d_call: .; cdr3_aa: CASSYSGVLANEKLFF; cdr3_nt: TGTGCCAGCAGTTACTCGGGGGTTCTCGCAAATGAAAAACTGTTTTTT